The rows below give T cell receptor beta chains drawn from one sample of a study of blood T cell repertoires in COVID-19. Here immunoSEQ multiplex PCR was the method, and the copy in TCRdb shows in-frame clones only, minus some. Among 200,000 to 250,000 clones listed, roughly 84% were seen once. The sequenced material came from peripheral blood. The origin of the receptors is a man in his forties or fifties with COVID-19, enrolled during active disease. CDR3s leave out the opening cysteine and the closing phenylalanine or tryptophan. The order of the fields is J gene, clone size, V gene, CDR3 protein. A clone size is listed for some rows: how often the clone was seen (once, few, many), or a class if it is expanded.

TRBJ2-3 | - | TRBV5-1 | ASSQGLAGGPTDTQY
TRBJ1-1 | - | TRBV2 | ATPGQSVSDTEAF
TRBJ2-1 | - | TRBV12-3/TRBV12-4 | ASSSSSYNEQF
TRBJ1-3 | - | TRBV18 | ASSREPGSGNTIY
TRBJ2-1 | - | TRBV3-1/TRBV3-2 | ASSPLDSAGHNEQF
TRBJ2-7 | - | TRBV5-1 | ASSPGLAGGNEQY
- | once | TRBV4-2 | ASSQAVTGRTYEQY
TRBJ1-1 | - | TRBV11-2 | ASSFPRTGMNTEAF
TRBJ2-7 | few | TRBV19 | ASSAAAGQAYEQY
TRBJ2-3 | once | TRBV7-9 | ASSLLRTGGVDTQY
TRBJ1-2 | once | TRBV18 | ASSQGTADGYT
TRBJ2-2 | - | TRBV19 | ASSKLSSGELF
TRBJ2-2 | - | TRBV6-5 | ASATPGTGELF
TRBJ2-3 | - | TRBV11-3 | ASSRSGGNTDTQY
TRBJ2-1 | - | TRBV29-1 | SVEQGTGGSYNEQF
TRBJ2-3 | - | TRBV6-6 | ASSQTGLAGGDTQY
TRBJ1-2 | - | TRBV5-1 | ASSLGHTGRTGVNYGYT
TRBJ2-7 | - | TRBV6-1 | ASSEGTSYYEQY
TRBJ2-1 | - | TRBV7-3 | ASSLSPTHSSYNEQF
TRBJ2-3 | - | TRBV6-1 | ASSDLAGVGTDTQY
TRBJ2-3 | - | TRBV5-8 | ASSLGQLTQY
TRBJ2-2 | once | TRBV27 | ASSHGTSRSGELF